This T cell receptor (beta chain) was profiled in a study of T cells after yellow fever vaccination. Looked up from germline, CDR1 is SGHRS and CDR2 is YFSETQ. Trimming took 3 bases from V and 1 from J; bases not matched to a gene: 7. This CDR3 is 16 amino acids long. This clonotype was seen repeatedly, ten times or more. Its target is not known. Whole-study findings and limits: Peak timing came faster in the weaker secondary response, day 5 versus 15. A large majority of primary-vaccination clones showed up again after the booster (just under 97% CD4, 75% to 90% CD8).

TCR cDNA was made by 5'RACE template switching, adding a universal primer site and UMIs. TCRdb independently ran MiXCR on the 5' RACE reads; one entry per CDR3 protein. The data contain about 340,000 distinct CDR3 sequences, 3% to 4.5% of them singletons. The chain carries TRBV5-1 and TRBJ1-1, with 9 nucleotides matching TRBD1. Sequenced here: PBMCs, sampled 5 days after the yellow fever booster vaccination. The receptor's source is a man younger than 30 who received the YFV17D yellow fever vaccine. DNA for the CDR3: TGCGCCAGCAGCTGGAGGGGACAGGGAGGGAACACTGAAGCTTTCTTT. This sequence encodes CASSWRGQGGNTEAFF.